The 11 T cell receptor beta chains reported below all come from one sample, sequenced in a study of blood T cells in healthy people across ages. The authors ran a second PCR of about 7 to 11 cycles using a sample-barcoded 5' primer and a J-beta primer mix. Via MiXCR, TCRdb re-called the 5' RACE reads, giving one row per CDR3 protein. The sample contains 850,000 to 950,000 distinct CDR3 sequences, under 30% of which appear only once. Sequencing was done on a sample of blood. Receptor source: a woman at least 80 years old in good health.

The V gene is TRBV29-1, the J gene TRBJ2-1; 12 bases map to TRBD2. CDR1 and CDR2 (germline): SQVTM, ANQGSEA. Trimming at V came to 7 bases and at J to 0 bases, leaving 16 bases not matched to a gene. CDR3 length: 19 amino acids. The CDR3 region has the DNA TGCAGCGGGGGGCCGGGACAGTTGACTAGCGGGAGCTCCTACAATGAGCAGTTCTTC. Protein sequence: CSGGPGQLTSGSSYNEQFF.

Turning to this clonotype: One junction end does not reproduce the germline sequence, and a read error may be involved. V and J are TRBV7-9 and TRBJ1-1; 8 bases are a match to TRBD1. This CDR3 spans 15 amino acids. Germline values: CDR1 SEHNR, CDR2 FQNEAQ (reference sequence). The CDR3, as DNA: TGTGCCGGCAGCCCAAACAGGGGGACGAACACTGAAGCTTTCTTT. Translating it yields CAGSPNRGTNTEAFF.

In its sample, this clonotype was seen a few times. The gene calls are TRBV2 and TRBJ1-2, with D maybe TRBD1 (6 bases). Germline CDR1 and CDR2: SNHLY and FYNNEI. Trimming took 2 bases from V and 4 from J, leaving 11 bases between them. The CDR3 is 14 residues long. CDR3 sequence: CASSEFQGPYGYTF. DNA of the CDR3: TGTGCCAGCAGTGAATTTCAGGGGCCCTATGGCTACACCTTC.

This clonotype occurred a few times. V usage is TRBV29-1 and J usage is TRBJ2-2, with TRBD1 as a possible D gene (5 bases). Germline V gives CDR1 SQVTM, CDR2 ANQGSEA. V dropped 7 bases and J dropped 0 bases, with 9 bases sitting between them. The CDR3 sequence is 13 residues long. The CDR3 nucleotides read TGCAGCGGTGGACACCCGAACACCGGGGAGCTGTTTTTT. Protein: CSGGHPNTGELFF.

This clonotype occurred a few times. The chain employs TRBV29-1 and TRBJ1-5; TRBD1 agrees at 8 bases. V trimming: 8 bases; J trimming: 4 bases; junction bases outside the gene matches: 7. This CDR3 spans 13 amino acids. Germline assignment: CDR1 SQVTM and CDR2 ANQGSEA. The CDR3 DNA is TGCAGCTGCCGGACAGGGAGGAATCAGCCCCAGCATTTT. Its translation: CSCRTGRNQPQHF.

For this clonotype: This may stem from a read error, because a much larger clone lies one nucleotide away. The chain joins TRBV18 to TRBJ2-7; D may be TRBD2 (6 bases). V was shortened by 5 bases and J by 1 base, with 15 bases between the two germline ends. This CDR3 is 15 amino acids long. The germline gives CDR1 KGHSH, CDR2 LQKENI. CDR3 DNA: TGTGCCAGCTCAAAGGTTGGGGGGAGGTCCTACGAGCAGTACTTC. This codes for CASSKVGGRSYEQYF.

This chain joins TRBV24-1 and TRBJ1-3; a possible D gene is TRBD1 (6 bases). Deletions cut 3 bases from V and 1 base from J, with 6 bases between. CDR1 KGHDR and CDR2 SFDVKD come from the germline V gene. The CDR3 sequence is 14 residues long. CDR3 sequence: CATSDRGSGNTIYF. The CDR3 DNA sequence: TGTGCCACCAGTGATAGGGGGTCTGGAAACACCATATATTTT.

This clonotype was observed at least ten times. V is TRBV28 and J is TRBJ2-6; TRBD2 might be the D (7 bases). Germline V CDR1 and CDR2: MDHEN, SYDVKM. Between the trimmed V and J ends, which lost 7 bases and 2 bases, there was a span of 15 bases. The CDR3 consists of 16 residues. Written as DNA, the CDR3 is TGTGCCAGCACCCCTGGGGGGGCGGCTGGGGCCAACGTCCTGACTTTC. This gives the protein CASTPGGAAGANVLTF.

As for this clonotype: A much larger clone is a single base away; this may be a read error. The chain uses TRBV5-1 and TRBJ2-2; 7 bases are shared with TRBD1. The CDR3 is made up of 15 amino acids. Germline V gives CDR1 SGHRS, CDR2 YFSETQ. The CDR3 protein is CASSSTTGSTGERFF. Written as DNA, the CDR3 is TGCGCCAGCAGCTCGACGACAGGGAGCACCGGGGAGCGGTTTTTT.

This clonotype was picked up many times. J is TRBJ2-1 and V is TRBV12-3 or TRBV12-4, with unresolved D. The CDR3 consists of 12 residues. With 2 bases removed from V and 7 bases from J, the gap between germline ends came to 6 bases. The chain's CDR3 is CASSLLGNEQFF. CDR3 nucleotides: TGTGCCAGCAGTTTATTGGGGAATGAGCAGTTCTTC.

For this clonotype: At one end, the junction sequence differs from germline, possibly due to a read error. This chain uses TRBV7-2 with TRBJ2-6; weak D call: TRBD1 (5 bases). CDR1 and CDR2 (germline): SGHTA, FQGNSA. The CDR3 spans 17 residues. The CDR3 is CASSLGQIGTGANALTF. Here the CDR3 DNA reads TGTGCCAGCAGCTTAGGCCAGATCGGTACTGGGGCCAACGCCCTGACTTTC.